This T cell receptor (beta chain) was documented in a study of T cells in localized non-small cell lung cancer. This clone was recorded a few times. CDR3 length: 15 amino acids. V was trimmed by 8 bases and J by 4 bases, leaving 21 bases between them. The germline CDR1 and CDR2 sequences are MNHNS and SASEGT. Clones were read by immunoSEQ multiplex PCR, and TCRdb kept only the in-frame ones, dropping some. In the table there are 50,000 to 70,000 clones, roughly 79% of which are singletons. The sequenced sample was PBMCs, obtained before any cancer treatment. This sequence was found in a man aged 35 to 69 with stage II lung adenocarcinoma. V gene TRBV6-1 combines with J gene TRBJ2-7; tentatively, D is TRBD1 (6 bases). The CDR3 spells CASLQGPGSSYEQYF. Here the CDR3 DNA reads TGTGCCAGCCTCCAGGGGCCAGGGAGTTCGTACGAGCAGTACTTC.